These 27 T cell receptor beta chains were all obtained from the same sample, sequenced in a study of blood T cell repertoires in COVID-19. Sequenced by immunoSEQ multiplex PCR; TCRdb stores in-frame clones only, minus some. The sample consists of 200,000 or so clones, 80% to 90% of them appearing once. The sequencing input was PBMCs or T cells enriched from blood (not recorded which). Receptor source: a woman aged 45 to 65 who had been exposed to COVID-19.

The chain links TRBV7-7 to TRBJ2-3; no firm D call. The CDR3 runs 13 residues. Per the germline V gene, CDR1 is SSHAT and CDR2 is FNYEAQ (reference sequence). Trimming pared 4 bases from V and 2 bases from J, leaving 7 bases between. The CDR3: CASSSTVTDTQYF. CDR3 sequence (DNA): TGTGCCAGCAGCTCCACAGTCACAGATACGCAGTATTTT.

The chain is built from TRBV9 and TRBJ1-2, with a tentative D call TRBD1 (5 bases). This CDR3 is built from 13 residues. Trimming shortened V by 0 bases and J by 4 bases, and 7 bases separated the two germline ends. Germline CDR1 reads SGDLS; CDR2 reads YYNGEE. This CDR3 is CASSVAGGYGYTF. CDR3 nucleotide sequence: TGTGCCAGCAGCGTAGCGGGGGGCTATGGCTACACCTTC.

The chain is built from TRBV5-1 and TRBJ1-1, with D uncertain. The CDR3 extends over 15 amino acids. CDR1 and CDR2 from the germline V gene are SGHRS and YFSETQ. V lost 3 bases and J lost 4, with 16 bases in between. The CDR3 bases are TGCGCCAGCAGCTCAACTAGTCAGGTTAGCACTGAAGCTTTCTTT. Amino acids: CASSSTSQVSTEAFF.

The rearrangement joins TRBV3-1 (or the pseudogene TRBV3-2) to TRBJ2-1, with D possibly being TRBD2 (6 bases). CDR3 size: 18 residues. V was clipped by 1 base and J by 2 bases, with 18 bases between them. Per the germline V gene, CDR1 is LGHDT and CDR2 is YNNKEL (reference sequence). The CDR3 DNA sequence: TGTGCCAGCAGCCAAGGAATGGTAACTAGCATCCCCTACAATGAGCAGTTCTTC. Translated: CASSQGMVTSIPYNEQFF.

This chain links TRBV5-6 with TRBJ2-5, with a weak D call TRBD2 (6 bases). CDR3 length: 16 residues. The V gene's germline CDR1 is SGHDT and CDR2 YYEEEE. Trimming removed 4 bases from V and 1 base from J, with 17 bases in between. CDR3: CASSLPPGLSQETQYF. The CDR3 DNA reads as TGTGCCAGCAGCCTCCCCCCGGGACTTTCCCAAGAGACCCAGTACTTC.

The chain combines TRBV5-5 with TRBJ2-2, with a tentative D call TRBD1 (6 bases). Germline V lookup: CDR1 SGHKS, CDR2 YYEKEE (reference sequence). The CDR3 spans 15 residues. Trimming removed 5 bases at V and 3 bases at J, with 14 bases between. This chain's CDR3 is CASSSGARDTGELFF. For the CDR3, the DNA is TGTGCCAGCAGTTCAGGGGCGCGGGACACCGGGGAGCTGTTTTTT.

The CDR3 region has the DNA TGTGCCAGCTCACTCCAGCGGGAGTACGGCTACACCTTC. This sequence encodes CASSLQREYGYTF. V gene TRBV18 combines with J gene TRBJ1-2; D gene uncertain. This CDR3 comprises 13 residues. Trimming stripped 4 bases from V and 8 bases from J, with 14 bases between. Germline values: CDR1 KGHSH, CDR2 LQKENI.

In this sample, this clone turned up a few times. The rearrangement joins TRBV24-1 to TRBJ2-2; 11 bases match TRBD1. Germline CDR1 is KGHDR and CDR2 is SFDVKD. Germline trimming cut 4 bases from V and 7 bases from J; bases unmatched to any gene: 7. The CDR3 sequence is 16 residues long. The CDR3, as DNA: TGTGCCACCAGTGAACCAGGACAGGGGGCGAACGGGGAGCTGTTTTTT. Amino acid sequence: CATSEPGQGANGELFF.

V is TRBV30 and J is TRBJ1-1; no definite D call. Germline assignment: CDR1 GTSNPN and CDR2 SVGIG (reference sequence). CDR3 size: 13 residues. With 3 bases removed from V and 4 bases from J, the gap between germline ends came to 12 bases. This CDR3 reads CAWSGLRGTEAFF. Here the CDR3 DNA reads TGTGCCTGGAGCGGATTGCGGGGCACTGAAGCTTTCTTT.

The V call is TRBV3-1 (or the pseudogene TRBV3-2), the J call TRBJ1-2; D unresolved. This CDR3 comprises 15 residues. The V end lost 4 bases, the J end lost 1 base, and 13 bases lay between the germline ends. Germline assignment: CDR1 LGHDT and CDR2 YNNKEL (reference sequence). CDR3 DNA: TGTGCCAGCAGCCCTGCTGCTACTCGTAACTATGGCTACACCTTC. Protein product: CASSPAATRNYGYTF.

The rearrangement links TRBV2 to TRBJ1-3; tentative D call: TRBD1 (6 bases). Germline CDR1 SNHLY, CDR2 FYNNEI. The CDR3 runs to 14 residues. The V and J ends lost 6 bases and 0 bases respectively, with 9 bases between them. CDR3 protein: CASRVRGSGNTIYF. In nucleotides, the CDR3 is TGTGCCAGCAGGGTCAGGGGCTCTGGAAACACCATATATTTT.

The genes are TRBV27 and TRBJ1-5; D is ambiguous. The CDR3 is 13 residues long. The V end was cut by 6 bases, the J end by 4 bases, with 10 bases between. Germline CDR1 reads MNHEY; CDR2 reads SMNVEV (reference sequence). The CDR3 reads CASSWATNQPQHF. CDR3 in DNA: TGTGCCAGCAGCTGGGCGACAAATCAGCCCCAGCATTTT.

The V and J genes are TRBV2 and TRBJ2-5, with D tentatively TRBD1 (5 bases). Trimming removed 6 bases at V and 2 bases at J, with 10 bases between. Germline assignment: CDR1 SNHLY and CDR2 FYNNEI. This CDR3 spans 13 amino acids. As DNA, the CDR3 is TGTGCCAGCAGGGCAGGGCCACAAGAGACCCAGTACTTC. This sequence encodes CASRAGPQETQYF.

Only one count was recorded for this clone. DNA of the CDR3: TGTGCCTGGAGTGACAGACAGCCCGGCTACACCTTC. Its protein is CAWSDRQPGYTF. The V gene is TRBV30, the J gene TRBJ1-2; possibly TRBD1 for D (5 bases). Trimming removed 1 base from V and 8 bases from J, with 11 bases in between. Germline CDR1 and CDR2: GTSNPN and SVGIG (reference sequence). This CDR3 has 12 amino acids.

The J gene is TRBJ2-7, the V gene TRBV9, with TRBD2 matching 11 bases. Germline CDR1 SGDLS, CDR2 YYNGEE. The CDR3 totals 14 residues. V was pared by 4 bases and J by 3 bases, with 3 bases of the junction left unmatched. The CDR3 is CASSSTSGGYEQYF. CDR3 nucleotides: TGTGCCAGCAGCTCCACTAGCGGGGGCTACGAGCAGTACTTC.

The gene calls are TRBV20-1 and TRBJ2-5; TRBD1 matches at 7 bases. The CDR3 has 13 amino acids. J lost 2 bases, V lost 3 bases, and 3 bases had no gene match. Germline V gene data show CDR1 as DFQATT and CDR2 as SNEGSKA (reference sequence). Here the CDR3 reads CSASNRGQETQYF. The CDR3 DNA follows: TGCAGTGCTAGTAACAGGGGACAAGAGACCCAGTACTTC.

The rearrangement links TRBV6-4 to TRBJ2-3; 8 nucleotides align to TRBD1. This CDR3 spans 14 amino acids. The germline V gene encodes CDR1 MRHNA and CDR2 SNTAGT. The trim removed 8 bases at V and 0 bases at J, leaving 4 bases unmatched. The CDR3 DNA is TGTGCCAGCCTCGACAGGGGAAGCACAGATACGCAGTATTTT. As protein: CASLDRGSTDTQYF.

The V gene is TRBV4-3, the J gene TRBJ2-3; tentatively, D is TRBD1 (6 bases). V was clipped by 0 bases and J by 2 bases, with 9 bases between them. Germline V CDR1 and CDR2: LGHNA, YSLEER. The CDR3 contains 15 residues. CDR3 DNA sequence: TGCGCCAGCAGCCAAGAAGGGGGAAACACAGATACGCAGTATTTT. Translation gives CASSQEGGNTDTQYF.

The V call is TRBV11-2, the J call TRBJ1-1; tentatively, D is TRBD1 (5 bases). The V and J ends lost 5 bases and 4 bases respectively, with 20 bases between them. This CDR3 comprises 16 residues. Germline-derived CDR1 and CDR2 are SGHAT and FQNNGV. The CDR3 spells CASSTSPQGPRTEAFF. Here the CDR3 DNA reads TGTGCCAGCAGCACGTCTCCCCAGGGCCCCCGCACTGAAGCTTTCTTT.

V usage is TRBV5-4 and J usage is TRBJ2-3; TRBD1 might be the D (6 bases). V was shortened by 3 bases and J by 5 bases, with 16 bases between the two germline ends. This CDR3 contains 15 residues. Germline assignment: CDR1 SGHNT and CDR2 YYREEE (reference sequence). This chain's CDR3 is CASSSRDTYQDTQYF. DNA of the CDR3: TGTGCCAGCAGCTCCCGGGACACCTACCAAGATACGCAGTATTTT.

Details on this clone: The junction shows a germline mismatch at one end, possibly a read error. The J gene is TRBJ1-1, the V gene TRBV3-1 (or the pseudogene TRBV3-2); no reliable D call. The length of the CDR3 is 17 residues. Germline CDR1 reads LGHDT; CDR2 reads YNNKEL (reference sequence). CDR3 region: CASSQGSVRILKTEAFF. The DNA for the CDR3 is TGTGCCAGCAGCCAAGGGTCCGTGAGGATTTTGAAGACTGAAGCTTTCTTT.

This clone appeared a few times. The gene calls are TRBV5-1 and TRBJ1-4, with a tentative D call TRBD1 (5 bases). CDR1 and CDR2 from the germline V gene are SGHRS and YFSETQ. The CDR3 runs 15 residues. The V end was cut by 0 bases, the J end by 7 bases, with 13 bases between. CDR3 loop: CASSLAGRESEKLFF. CDR3 nucleotide sequence: TGCGCCAGCAGCTTGGCCGGCAGGGAAAGTGAAAAACTGTTTTTT. The complete variable domain, with remaining parts taken from reference TRBV5-1 and TRBJ1-4, reads KAGVTQTPRYLIKTRGQQVTLSCSPISGHRSVSWYQQTPGQGLQFLFEYFSETQRNKGNFPGRFSGRQFSNSRSEMNVSTLELGDSALYLCASSLAGRESEKLFFGSGTQLSVL.

This chain connects TRBV27 to TRBJ2-7; no reliable D call. CDR1 is MNHEY, CDR2 SMNVEV, per germline (reference sequence). This CDR3 spans 17 amino acids. Between the trimmed V and J ends, which lost 0 bases and 3 bases, there was a span of 18 bases. The CDR3 protein is CASSLSNPQELYYEQYF. The CDR3 nucleotides read TGTGCCAGCAGTTTATCCAATCCCCAGGAACTTTACTACGAGCAGTACTTC.

V gene TRBV7-6 combines with J gene TRBJ2-7, with D unclear. V lost 2 bases and J 3 bases, leaving 8 bases between the germline ends. Per germline, CDR1 SGHVS and CDR2 FNYEAQ. The CDR3 runs 13 residues. CDR3 protein: CASSLNGDYEQYF. CDR3 DNA sequence: TGTGCCAGCAGCTTAAACGGAGACTACGAGCAGTACTTC.

The rearrangement joins TRBV6-2 or TRBV6-3 to TRBJ2-7; D call uncertain. Germline CDR1 and CDR2: MNHEY and SVGEGT. V was clipped by 4 bases and J by 0 bases, with 10 bases between them. The CDR3 has 14 amino acids. The CDR3 loop reads CASSSSYFSYEQYF. CDR3 in DNA: TGTGCCAGCAGTTCATCCTACTTCTCCTACGAGCAGTACTTC.

This chain links TRBV11-2 with TRBJ1-3, with TRBD1 matching 7 bases. Germline assignment: CDR1 SGHAT and CDR2 FQNNGV. The CDR3 is made up of 16 amino acids. V lost 4 bases and J lost 4; bases outside the gene matches: 10. In DNA, the CDR3 is TGTGCCAGCAGCTCTGACAGGGTACTTGAAGGAAACACCATATATTTT. Encoded protein: CASSSDRVLEGNTIYF.

This clone came up once. The genes are TRBV11-2 and TRBJ1-1, with a possible D match to TRBD1 (5 bases). Germline loops: CDR1 SGHAT, CDR2 FQNNGV. This CDR3 contains 13 residues. Trimming stripped 3 bases from V and 3 bases from J, with 8 bases between. The CDR3 loop reads CASSFNRHTEAFF. CDR3 DNA: TGTGCCAGCAGCTTTAACAGGCACACTGAAGCTTTCTTT.